These T cell receptor beta chains were read from a single sample in a study of T cells in Graves' hyperthyroidism and ophthalmopathy. Each CDR3 protein is one row after TCRdb ran MiXCR on the multiplex PCR reads. The sample has about 570,000 distinct CDR3 sequences, around 42% seen once; the top ten hold 15% to 20%. Specimen: peripheral blood or thyroid tissue (not recorded which). Source of these receptors: an adult woman with Graves' disease, either hyperthyroidism or ophthalmopathy (not recorded which). Each CDR3 is given with its conserved first and last residue. Expanded clones get a size class; other rows say once, few or many, or leave the size out.

>TRBV5-6|many
CASKFGQGGSPLHF
>TRBV6-1|many
CASSPWTPHYGYTF
>TRBV7-8|.
CASSSGTSGNRQETQYF
>TRBV7-8|.
CASHRPTGSEAFF
>TRBV29-1|.
CSVTGTAETQYF
>TRBV7-9|.
CASSSWIAGRYGYTF
>TRBV29-1|few
CSVEVVRTDYYGYTF
>TRBV6-5|many
CASSRGASFYEQYF
>TRBV7-3|.
CASSLMPTGSEQYF
>TRBV7-2|few
CASSYGTGQETQYF
>TRBV12-3/TRBV12-4|many
CASHGTFNYGYTF
>TRBV29-1|.
CSVGLAGFYEQYF
>TRBV7-3|few
CASSPGTGGPEAFF
>TRBV24-1|.
CATSDSWDDNTGELFF
>TRBV20-1|many
CSARTGYGNTEAFF
>TRBV29-1|many
CSVVHSSYEQYF
>TRBV5-6|many
CASSFRDRPLLGAFF
>TRBV19|.
CASSTGRGYETQYF
>TRBV7-2|many
CASGWKGTEAFF
>TRBV15|.
CATTGQGGQPQHF
>TRBV13|many
CASSLASGSYNEQFF
>TRBV7-9|.
CASSSTGLGEGETQYF
>TRBV5-1|many
CASSFGDRENTGELFF
>TRBV20-1|many
CSARPGGGELFF
>TRBV20-1|.
CSARFRLQETQYF
>TRBV12-3/TRBV12-4|few
CASSFQGAAYEQYF
>TRBV7-9|many
CASSRDPGNTIYF
>TRBV7-9|.
CASSLPSGGGYTF
>TRBV11-2|many
CASSPYREEFYEQYF
>TRBV7-9|.
CASSLVDTHEAFF